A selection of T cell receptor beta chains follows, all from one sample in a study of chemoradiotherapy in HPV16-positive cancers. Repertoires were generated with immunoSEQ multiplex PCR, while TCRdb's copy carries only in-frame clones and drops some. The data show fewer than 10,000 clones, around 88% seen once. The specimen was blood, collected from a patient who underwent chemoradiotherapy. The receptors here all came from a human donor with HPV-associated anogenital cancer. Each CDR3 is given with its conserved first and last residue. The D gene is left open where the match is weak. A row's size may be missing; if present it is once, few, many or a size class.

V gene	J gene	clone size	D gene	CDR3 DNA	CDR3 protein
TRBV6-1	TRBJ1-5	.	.	TGTGCCAGCAGTGATCTAATCTCGACTAATCAGCCCCAGCATTTT	CASSDLISTNQPQHF
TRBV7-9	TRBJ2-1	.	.	TGTGCCAGCAGCTTAGGTAGTAGCGCGGGCAATGAGCAGTTCTTC	CASSLGSSAGNEQFF
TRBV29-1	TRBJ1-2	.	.	TGCAGCGCCACGGAGAACTATGGCTACACCTTC	CSATENYGYTF
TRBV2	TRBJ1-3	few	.	TGTGCCAGCAGGCCACAGGGCCCTGGAAACACCATATATTTT	CASRPQGPGNTIYF
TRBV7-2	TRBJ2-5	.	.	TGTGCCAGCAGCTTGGGACAAGCAGAGACCCAGTACTTC	CASSLGQAETQYF
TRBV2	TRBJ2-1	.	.	TGTGCCAGCAGCAGATACACTTACAATGAGCAGTTCTTC	CASSRYTYNEQFF
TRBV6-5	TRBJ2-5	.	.	TGTGCCAGCAGTTACTCGGGAGAGACCCAGTACTTC	CASSYSGETQYF
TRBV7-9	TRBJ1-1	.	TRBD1	TGTGCCAGCAGCTTAGCGCGGGACAGGGGGACTGAAGCTTTCTTT	CASSLARDRGTEAFF
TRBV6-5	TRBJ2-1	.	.	TGTGCCAGCAGTTACTGGAGGGGTAGTAATTCCGATGAGCAGTTCTTC	CASSYWRGSNSDEQFF
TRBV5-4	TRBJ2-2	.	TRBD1	TGTGCCAGCAGCCCTGACAGGGTATCCGGGGAGCTGTTTTTT	CASSPDRVSGELFF
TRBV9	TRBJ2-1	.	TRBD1	TGTGCCAGCAGCGCGGACAGGCGGGACAATGAGCAGTTCTTC	CASSADRRDNEQFF
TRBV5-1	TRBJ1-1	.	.	TGCGCCAGCAGCCCTAGGGGTGGCACTGAAGCTTTCTTT	CASSPRGGTEAFF
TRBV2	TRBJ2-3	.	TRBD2	TGTGCCAGCAGTGGCCCCCGGTCGGGACTAGCGGGCCATACGCAGTATTTT	CASSGPRSGLAGHTQYF
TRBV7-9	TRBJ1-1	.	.	TGTGCCAGCAGCGATAGTATGAACACTGAAGCTTTCTTT	CASSDSMNTEAFF
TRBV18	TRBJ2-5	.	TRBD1	TGTGCCAGCTCACGGACAGGGGGCCACGAGACCCAGTACTTC	CASSRTGGHETQYF
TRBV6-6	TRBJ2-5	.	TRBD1	TGTGCCAGCAATCTACAGGGGGGACAAGAGACCCAGTACTTC	CASNLQGGQETQYF
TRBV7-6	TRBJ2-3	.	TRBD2	TGTGCCAGCACCTCCCTTAGCGGGGGGGCTGCAGATACGCAGTATTTT	CASTSLSGGAADTQYF
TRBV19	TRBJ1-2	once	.	TGTGCCAGTAGTATACTCGATCGATATGGCTACACCTTC	CASSILDRYGYTF
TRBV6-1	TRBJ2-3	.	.	TGTGCCAGCAGGCCAAGGGGAGATACGCAGTATTTT	CASRPRGDTQYF
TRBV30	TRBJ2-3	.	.	TGTGCCTGGAGTGTACGCTCTCCAGATACGCAGTATTTT	CAWSVRSPDTQYF
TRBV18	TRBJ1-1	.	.	TGTGCCAGCTCACCACTAAAAGGCGGGAACACTGAAGCTTTCTTT	CASSPLKGGNTEAFF
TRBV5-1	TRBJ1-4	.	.	TGCGCCAGCAGCCCACAGGACGCTAATGAAAAACTGTTTTTT	CASSPQDANEKLFF
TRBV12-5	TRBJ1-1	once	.	TGTGCTAGTGGTTTAGACCAGGATGACGGCACTGAAGCTTTCTTT	CASGLDQDDGTEAFF
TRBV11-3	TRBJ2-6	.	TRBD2	TGTGCCAGCAGCCCCGGCTGGCGGGGGGCCCACTCTGGGGCCAACGTCCTGACTTTC	CASSPGWRGAHSGANVLTF
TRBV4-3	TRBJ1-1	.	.	TGCGCCAGCAGCCAAGGGGAGGAAGCTTTCTTT	CASSQGEEAFF
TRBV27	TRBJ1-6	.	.	TGTGCCAGCAGTCCCCCAGGCGCGTTACGTTCACCCCTCCACTTT	CASSPPGALRSPLHF
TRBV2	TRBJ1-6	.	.	TGTGCCAGCAGTGAATGGCTACGAGGGTCTAATTCACCCCTCCACTTT	CASSEWLRGSNSPLHF
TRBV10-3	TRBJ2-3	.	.	TGTGCCATCAGTAAGTCGTCAGATACGCAGTATTTT	CAISKSSDTQYF
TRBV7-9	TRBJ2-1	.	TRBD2	TGTGCCAGCAGCCCGAGGACGGGACTAGACTACAATGAGCAGTTCTTC	CASSPRTGLDYNEQFF
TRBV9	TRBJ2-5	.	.	TGTGCCAGCAGCGTAGCGGCACAGCGGAGTGAGGAGACCCAGTACTTC	CASSVAAQRSEETQYF
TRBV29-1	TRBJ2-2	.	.	TGCAGCGTTGGCTGGACATCCTTAACCGGGGAGCTGTTTTTT	CSVGWTSLTGELFF
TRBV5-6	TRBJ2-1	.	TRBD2	TGTGCCAGCAGCTTCCCTAGCGGGGGGAACTCCTACAATGAGCAGTTCTTC	CASSFPSGGNSYNEQFF
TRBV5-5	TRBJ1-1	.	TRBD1	TGTGCCAGCAGCTGGGGTGAGGGGGCGAACACTGAAGCTTTCTTT	CASSWGEGANTEAFF
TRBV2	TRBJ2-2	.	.	TGTGCCAGCAGTCCCGGGGACGTGTACACCGGGGAGCTGTTTTTT	CASSPGDVYTGELFF
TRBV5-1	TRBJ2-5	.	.	TGCGCCAGCAGCTTGCGAGGGATTGAAAAAGAGACCCAGTACTTC	CASSLRGIEKETQYF
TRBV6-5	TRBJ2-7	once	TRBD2	TGTGCCAGCAGACCCCGGGGGGGCTTACTCGAGCAGTACTTC	CASRPRGGLLEQYF
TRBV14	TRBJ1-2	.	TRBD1	TGTGCCAGCAGTAGACAGGGGGGATACTATGGCTACACCTTC	CASSRQGGYYGYTF
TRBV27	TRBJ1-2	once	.	TGTGCCAGCAGTTTATTTCCCGCGAACCATGGCTACACCTTC	CASSLFPANHGYTF
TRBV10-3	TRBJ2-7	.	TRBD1	TGTGCCATCACCTTGGACAGGGGTACCAACGAGCAGTACTTC	CAITLDRGTNEQYF
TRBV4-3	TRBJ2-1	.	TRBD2	TGCGCCAGCAGCCCCTTCTCTAGCGGACCTTACAATGAGCAGTTCTTC	CASSPFSSGPYNEQFF
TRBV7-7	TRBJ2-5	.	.	TGTGCCAGCAGCAGTACAGGGTGGGAGACCCAGTACTTC	CASSSTGWETQYF
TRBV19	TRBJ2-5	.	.	TGTGCCAGTAGTATCATTGGGGGGGCGGATGAGACCCAGTACTTC	CASSIIGGADETQYF
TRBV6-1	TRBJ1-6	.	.	TGTGCCAGCAGTGAGGGCTGGGGGGGGGATGATTCACCCCTCCACTTT	CASSEGWGGDDSPLHF
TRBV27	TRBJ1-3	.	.	TGTGCCAGCAAGGCAAGGCAAGGAAACACCATATATTTT	CASKARQGNTIYF